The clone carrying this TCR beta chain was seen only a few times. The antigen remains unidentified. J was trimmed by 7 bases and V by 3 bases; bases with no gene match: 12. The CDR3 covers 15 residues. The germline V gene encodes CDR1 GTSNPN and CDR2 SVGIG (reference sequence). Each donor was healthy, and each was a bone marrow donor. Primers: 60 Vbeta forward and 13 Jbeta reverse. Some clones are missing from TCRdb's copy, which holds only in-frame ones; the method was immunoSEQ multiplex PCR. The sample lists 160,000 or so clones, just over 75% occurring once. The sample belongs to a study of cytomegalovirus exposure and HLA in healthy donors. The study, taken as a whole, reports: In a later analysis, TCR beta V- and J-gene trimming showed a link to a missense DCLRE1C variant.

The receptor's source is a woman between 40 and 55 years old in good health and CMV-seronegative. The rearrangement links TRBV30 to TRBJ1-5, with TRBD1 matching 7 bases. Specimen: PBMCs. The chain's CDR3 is CAWSPRGLRSQPQHF. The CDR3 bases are TGTGCCTGGAGCCCAAGGGGGCTAAGGAGCCAGCCCCAGCATTTT.